These T cell receptor beta chains were read from a single sample in a study of blood T cell repertoires in COVID-19. Here immunoSEQ multiplex PCR was the method, and the copy in TCRdb shows in-frame clones only, minus some. The data show roughly 250,000 clones, with around 82% seen just once and 8.5% to 10% held by the top ten. The sample comprised peripheral blood. Receptors originate from a man in his forties with active or convalescent COVID-19. The CDR3 runs from the conserved cysteine through the conserved F or W. A D gene is named only where the DNA matches it firmly. Clone size is stated in some rows and not others, as once, few, many or a class when expanded.

size	V	J	D	CDR3	DNA
few	TRBV20-1	TRBJ1-1	-	CSAILQVEAFF	TGCAGTGCTATACTACAGGTTGAAGCTTTCTTT
-	TRBV5-1	TRBJ2-7	TRBD1	CASSYYPGQGAGEQYF	TGCGCCAGCAGCTACTACCCGGGACAGGGGGCAGGCGAGCAGTACTTC
-	TRBV5-5	TRBJ1-1	-	CASSSTPGGTEAFF	TGTGCCAGCAGCTCTACCCCGGGGGGCACTGAAGCTTTCTTT
-	TRBV19	TRBJ1-1	-	CASSMSPNTEAFF	TGTGCCAGTAGTATGTCTCCGAACACTGAAGCTTTCTTT
-	TRBV6-1	TRBJ1-1	TRBD1	CASSAGQGEANTEAFF	TGTGCCAGCAGTGCGGGACAGGGGGAGGCGAACACTGAAGCTTTCTTT
-	TRBV4-2	TRBJ1-1	-	CASSQSRTVNTEAFF	TGTGCCAGCAGCCAGTCAAGGACAGTCAACACTGAAGCTTTCTTT
-	TRBV27	TRBJ2-1	-	CASSLSLQGYNEQFF	TGTGCCAGCAGTTTATCTCTTCAGGGGTACAATGAGCAGTTCTTC
-	TRBV7-2	TRBJ1-1	TRBD1	CASSWGTETEAFF	TGTGCCAGCAGCTGGGGGACAGAAACTGAAGCTTTCTTT
few	TRBV30	TRBJ1-5	-	CAWSEQTGEPQHF	TGTGCCTGGAGTGAGCAGACCGGGGAGCCCCAGCATTTT
-	TRBV9	TRBJ1-1	-	CASSSNRNTEAFF	TGTGCCAGCAGCTCTAACAGGAACACTGAAGCTTTCTTT
once	TRBV18	TRBJ2-3	-	CASSPPEADYSTDTQYF	TGTGCCAGCTCACCACCTGAGGCAGACTATAGCACAGATACGCAGTATTTT
once	TRBV18	TRBJ2-1	-	CASSPPSGVGNEQFF	TGTGCCAGCTCACCACCTAGCGGAGTCGGCAATGAGCAGTTCTTC
-	TRBV5-1	TRBJ2-1	TRBD2	CASSLGGGLLNEQFF	TGCGCCAGCAGCTTGGGCGGGGGACTCCTAAATGAGCAGTTCTTC
-	TRBV24-1	TRBJ2-1	-	CATSDPARSSNEQFF	TGTGCCACCAGTGACCCCGCAAGAAGCTCCAATGAGCAGTTCTTC
-	TRBV25-1	TRBJ1-2	-	CASSRTGQRNYGYTF	TGTGCCAGCAGCCGAACAGGACAGAGAAACTATGGCTACACCTTC
many	TRBV7-7	TRBJ2-5	TRBD2	CASSLGLAQETQYF	TGTGCTAGCAGCCTCGGACTAGCCCAAGAGACCCAGTACTTC
-	TRBV5-6	TRBJ2-3	TRBD2	CASSLLSGGAIDTQYF	TGTGCCAGCAGCTTGTTGAGCGGGGGGGCGATAGATACGCAGTATTTT
-	TRBV27	TRBJ1-1	-	CASSLLGGDTEAFF	TGTGCCAGCAGTCTCCTAGGGGGGGACACTGAAGCTTTCTTT
-	TRBV2	TRBJ2-7	TRBD1	CASRGQQGASEQYF	TGTGCCAGCAGAGGCCAGCAGGGGGCGAGCGAGCAGTACTTC
-	TRBV6-5	TRBJ2-3	-	CASRGTPGDTQYF	TGTGCCAGCAGAGGCACTCCGGGGGATACGCAGTATTTT
-	TRBV19	TRBJ1-2	TRBD1	CASRSQGARDYGYTF	TGTGCCAGTAGAAGTCAGGGGGCGAGGGACTATGGCTACACCTTC
-	TRBV7-3	TRBJ2-1	TRBD2	CASSPRLAGANEQFF	TGTGCCAGCAGCCCAAGACTAGCGGGGGCGAATGAGCAGTTCTTC
-	TRBV7-9	TRBJ2-2	-	CASSLVSDTGELFF	TGTGCCAGCAGCTTAGTCTCCGACACCGGGGAGCTGTTTTTT
once	TRBV10-3	TRBJ2-2	TRBD2	CAIQGLAGVNGELFF	TGTGCCATCCAAGGACTAGCGGGAGTAAACGGGGAGCTGTTTTTT
-	TRBV6-2/TRBV6-3	TRBJ1-1	-	CASRYSMNTEAFF	TGTGCCAGCAGATACAGCATGAACACTGAAGCTTTCTTT
-	TRBV3-1/TRBV3-2	TRBJ2-5	-	CASRQGGTSQETQYF	TGTGCCAGCAGACAAGGAGGGACTTCCCAAGAGACCCAGTACTTC
-	TRBV11-2	TRBJ1-2	-	CASSLGGGYGYTF	TGTGCCAGCAGCTTAGGGGGGGGCTATGGCTACACCTTC
-	TRBV6-6	TRBJ2-7	TRBD1	CASGVDRGYEQYF	TGTGCCAGCGGGGTAGACAGGGGGTACGAGCAGTACTTC
once	TRBV6-5	TRBJ2-7	-	CASSPLDSQSEQYF	TGTGCCAGCAGTCCCCTGGACAGCCAGTCCGAGCAGTACTTC
-	TRBV5-5	TRBJ2-5	TRBD1	CASSLLGQGGETQYF	TGTGCCAGCAGCTTGTTGGGACAGGGGGGAGAGACCCAGTACTTC
-	TRBV24-1	TRBJ2-1	-	CATRALFGLLEQFF	TGTGCCACCAGGGCCTTATTTGGACTATTGGAGCAGTTCTTC
-	TRBV7-2	TRBJ2-3	-	CASSLEGGGTDTQYF	TGTGCCAGCAGCTTAGAAGGCGGAGGCACAGATACGCAGTATTTT
-	TRBV24-1	TRBJ2-3	TRBD2	CATSDGVAGDEDTQYF	TGTGCCACCAGTGATGGGGTAGCGGGAGATGAAGATACGCAGTATTTT
once	TRBV2	TRBJ1-4	-	CASTRQAREKLFF	TGTGCCAGCACCAGACAGGCAAGAGAAAAACTGTTTTTT
few	TRBV4-3	TRBJ2-2	-	CASSQTVTGELFF	TGCGCCAGCAGCCAAACGGTCACCGGGGAGCTGTTTTTT
few	TRBV30	TRBJ2-3	-	CAYLQLSSTDTQYF	TGTGCCTATTTACAGCTTTCTAGCACAGATACGCAGTATTTT
-	TRBV4-1	TRBJ2-7	TRBD2	CASSLSGRRYF	TGCGCCAGCAGCCTTAGCGGGAGAAGGTACTTC
few	TRBV21-1	TRBJ1-4	-	CASSTRSGKLFF	TGTGCCAGCAGCACTCGAAGCGGCAAACTGTTTTTT
-	TRBV6-6	TRBJ1-2	-	CASNERPGDYRYGYTF	TGTGCCAGCAACGAGCGACCGGGAGATTACAGATATGGCTACACCTTC
-	TRBV7-3	TRBJ2-1	TRBD2	CASTAGGDNEQFF	TGTGCCAGTACAGCGGGAGGGGACAATGAGCAGTTCTTC
-	TRBV29-1	TRBJ2-7	TRBD1	CSVVPGQTLEQYF	TGCAGCGTTGTCCCGGGACAGACCCTTGAGCAGTACTTC
-	TRBV5-1	TRBJ2-7	-	CASSVGLRSYEQYF	TGCGCCAGCAGCGTCGGTCTGAGGTCCTACGAGCAGTACTTC
-	TRBV6-5	TRBJ2-7	-	CASSTPGTSNEQYF	TGTGCCAGCAGTACCCCCGGGACATCCAACGAGCAGTACTTC
-	TRBV10-3	TRBJ1-2	TRBD1	CAIKGDRGGYGYTF	TGTGCCATCAAGGGGGACAGAGGAGGCTATGGCTACACCTTC
-	TRBV19	TRBJ1-2	TRBD1	CASSRPGTAYGYTF	TGTGCCAGTAGTAGACCCGGGACAGCTTATGGCTACACCTTC
-	TRBV29-1	TRBJ1-1	-	CSSRLMRSGGNTEAFF	TGCAGCTCCAGGTTGATGAGATCGGGGGGGAATACTGAAGCTTTCTTT
-	TRBV29-1	TRBJ1-1	-	CSVEVGQNTEAFF	TGCAGCGTTGAAGTTGGCCAGAACACTGAAGCTTTCTTT
-	TRBV6-5	TRBJ1-2	-	CASRQGGYGYTF	TGTGCCAGCAGGCAGGGAGGCTATGGCTACACCTTC
-	TRBV7-9	TRBJ1-4	TRBD1	CASSGTTGGASEKLFF	TGTGCCAGCAGCGGGACGACAGGGGGCGCGTCTGAAAAACTGTTTTTT
-	TRBV10-3	TRBJ1-2	TRBD1	CAIEGAYPGGYTF	TGTGCCATCGAGGGGGCCTACCCTGGGGGCTACACCTTC
-	TRBV6-1	TRBJ2-5	TRBD2	CASSDDGLAAIRETQYF	TGTGCCAGCAGTGATGACGGACTAGCGGCAATCAGGGAGACCCAGTACTTC
-	TRBV4-1	TRBJ2-3	-	CASSQDSGSPTTDTQYF	TGCGCCAGCAGCCAAGATAGTGGGAGCCCTACCACAGATACGCAGTATTTT